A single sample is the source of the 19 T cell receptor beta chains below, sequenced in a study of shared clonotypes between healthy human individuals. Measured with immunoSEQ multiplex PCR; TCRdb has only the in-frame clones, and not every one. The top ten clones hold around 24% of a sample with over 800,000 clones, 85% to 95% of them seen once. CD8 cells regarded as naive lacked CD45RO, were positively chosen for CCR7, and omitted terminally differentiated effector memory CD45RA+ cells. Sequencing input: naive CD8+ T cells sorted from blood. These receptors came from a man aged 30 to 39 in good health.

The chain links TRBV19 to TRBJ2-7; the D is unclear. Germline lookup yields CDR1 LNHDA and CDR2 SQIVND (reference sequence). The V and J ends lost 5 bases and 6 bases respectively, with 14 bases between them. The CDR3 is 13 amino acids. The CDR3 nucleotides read TGTGCCAGTAGTCGGGCCTTAAGAGGCGAGCAGTACTTC. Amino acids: CASSRALRGEQYF. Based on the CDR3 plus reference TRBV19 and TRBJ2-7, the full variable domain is DGGITQSPKYLFRKEGQNVTLSCEQNLNHDAMYWYRQDPGQGLRLIYYSQIVNDFQKGDIAEGYSVSREKKESFPLTVTSAQKNPTAFYLCASSRALRGEQYFGPGTRLTVT.

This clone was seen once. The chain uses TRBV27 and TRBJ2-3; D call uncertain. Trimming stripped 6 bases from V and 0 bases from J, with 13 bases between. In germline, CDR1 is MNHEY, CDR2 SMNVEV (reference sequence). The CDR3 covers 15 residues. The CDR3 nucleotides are TGTGCCAGCAGAAGTTCCGGATATAGCACAGATACGCAGTATTTT. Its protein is CASRSSGYSTDTQYF.

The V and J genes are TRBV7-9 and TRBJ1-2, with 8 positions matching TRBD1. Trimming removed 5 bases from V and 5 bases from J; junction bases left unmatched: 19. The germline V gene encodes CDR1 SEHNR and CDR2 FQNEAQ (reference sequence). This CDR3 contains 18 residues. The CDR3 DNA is TGTGCCAGCAGCCTACTCGACCACAGGGGGAGGGGAATATATGGCTACACCTTC. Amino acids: CASSLLDHRGRGIYGYTF.

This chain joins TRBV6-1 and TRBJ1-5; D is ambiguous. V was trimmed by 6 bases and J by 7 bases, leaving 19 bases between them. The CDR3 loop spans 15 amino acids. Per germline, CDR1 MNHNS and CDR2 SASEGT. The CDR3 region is CASSRTTKGWQPQHF. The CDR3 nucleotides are TGTGCCAGCAGCCGAACGACAAAAGGGTGGCAGCCCCAGCATTTT.

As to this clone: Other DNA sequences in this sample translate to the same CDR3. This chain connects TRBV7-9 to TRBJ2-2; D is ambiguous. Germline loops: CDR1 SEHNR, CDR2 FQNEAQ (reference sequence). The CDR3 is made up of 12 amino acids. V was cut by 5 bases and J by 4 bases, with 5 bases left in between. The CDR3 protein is CASSPTTGELFF. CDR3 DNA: TGTGCCAGCAGCCCTACCACCGGGGAGCTGTTTTTT.

In nucleotides, the CDR3 is TGTGCCAGCAGCTTAGTACTCACTGAAGCTTTCTTT. Its translation is CASSLVLTEAFF. This chain links TRBV7-9 with TRBJ1-1; D gene unclear. CDR3 length equals 12 residues. V lost 1 base and J 4 bases, leaving 4 bases between the germline ends. The germline CDR1 and CDR2 sequences are SEHNR and FQNEAQ (reference sequence).

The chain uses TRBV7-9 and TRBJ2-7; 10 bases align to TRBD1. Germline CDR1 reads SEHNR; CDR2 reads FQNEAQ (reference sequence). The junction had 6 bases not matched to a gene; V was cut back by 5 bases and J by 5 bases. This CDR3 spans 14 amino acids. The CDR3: CASSTATGGHEQYF. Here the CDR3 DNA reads TGTGCCAGCAGCACAGCGACAGGGGGCCACGAGCAGTACTTC.

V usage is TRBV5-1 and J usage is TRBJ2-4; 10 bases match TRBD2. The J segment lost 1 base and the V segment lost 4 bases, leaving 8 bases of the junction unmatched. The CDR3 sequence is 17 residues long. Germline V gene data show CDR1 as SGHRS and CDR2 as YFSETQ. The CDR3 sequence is CASSPEREGLAKNIQYF. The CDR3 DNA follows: TGCGCCAGCAGCCCGGAGCGGGAGGGTCTCGCCAAAAACATTCAGTACTTC.

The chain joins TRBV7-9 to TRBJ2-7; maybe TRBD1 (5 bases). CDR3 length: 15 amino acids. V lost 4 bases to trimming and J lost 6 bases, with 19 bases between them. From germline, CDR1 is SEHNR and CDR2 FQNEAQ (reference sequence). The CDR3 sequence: CASSSANRPLTEQYF. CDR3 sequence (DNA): TGTGCCAGCAGCTCAGCGAACAGGCCCTTGACCGAGCAGTACTTC.

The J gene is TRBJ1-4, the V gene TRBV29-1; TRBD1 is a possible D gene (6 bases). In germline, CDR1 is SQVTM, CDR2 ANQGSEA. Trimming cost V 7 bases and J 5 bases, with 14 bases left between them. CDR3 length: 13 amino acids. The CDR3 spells CSATDSANEKLFF. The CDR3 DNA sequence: TGCAGCGCAACGGACAGTGCCAATGAAAAACTGTTTTTT.

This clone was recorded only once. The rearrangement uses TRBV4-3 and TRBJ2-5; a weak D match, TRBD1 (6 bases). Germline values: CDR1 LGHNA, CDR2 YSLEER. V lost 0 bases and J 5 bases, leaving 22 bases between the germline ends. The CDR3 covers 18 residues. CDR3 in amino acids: CASSQDNYRAEVSETQYF. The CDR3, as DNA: TGCGCCAGCAGCCAAGATAATTACAGGGCAGAGGTATCGGAGACCCAGTACTTC.

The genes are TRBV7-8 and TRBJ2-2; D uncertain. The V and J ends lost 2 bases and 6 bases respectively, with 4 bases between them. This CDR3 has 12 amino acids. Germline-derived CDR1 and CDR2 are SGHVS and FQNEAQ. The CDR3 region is CASSLLSGELFF. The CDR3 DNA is TGTGCCAGCAGCTTACTTTCCGGGGAGCTGTTTTTT.

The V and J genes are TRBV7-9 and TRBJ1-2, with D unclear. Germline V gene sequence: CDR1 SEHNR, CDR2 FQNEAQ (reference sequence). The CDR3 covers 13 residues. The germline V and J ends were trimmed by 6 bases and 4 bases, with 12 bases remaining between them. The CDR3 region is CASRPPLGYGYTF. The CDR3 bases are TGTGCCAGCAGACCTCCATTGGGCTATGGCTACACCTTC.

CDR3 amino acids: CASSQGQGYGYTF. The CDR3 nucleotides read TGCGCCAGCAGCCAGGGACAGGGGTATGGCTACACCTTC. The gene calls are TRBV5-1 and TRBJ1-2; 10 bases match TRBD1. Per germline, CDR1 SGHRS and CDR2 YFSETQ. Trimming took 4 bases from V and 5 from J; bases not matched to a gene: 2. The CDR3 runs to 13 residues.

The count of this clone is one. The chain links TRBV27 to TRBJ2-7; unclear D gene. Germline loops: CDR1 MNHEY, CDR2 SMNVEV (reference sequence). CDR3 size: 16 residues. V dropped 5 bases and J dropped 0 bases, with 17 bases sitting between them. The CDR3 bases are TGTGCCAGCAGTGAATCGACCGACCATTTCTCCTACGAGCAGTACTTC. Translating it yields CASSESTDHFSYEQYF.

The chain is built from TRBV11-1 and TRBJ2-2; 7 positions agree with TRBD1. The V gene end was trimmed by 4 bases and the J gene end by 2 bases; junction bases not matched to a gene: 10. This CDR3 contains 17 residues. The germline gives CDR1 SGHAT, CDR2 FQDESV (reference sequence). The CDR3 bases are TGTGCCAGCAGCTCTACTAACAGGGGTGGTAACACCGGGGAGCTGTTTTTT. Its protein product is CASSSTNRGGNTGELFF.

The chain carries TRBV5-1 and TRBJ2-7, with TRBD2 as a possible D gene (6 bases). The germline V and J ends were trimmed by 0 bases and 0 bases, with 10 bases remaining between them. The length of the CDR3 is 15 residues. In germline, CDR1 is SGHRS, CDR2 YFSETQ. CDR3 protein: CASSLVRGLSYEQYF. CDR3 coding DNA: TGCGCCAGCAGCTTGGTGCGGGGACTCTCCTACGAGCAGTACTTC.

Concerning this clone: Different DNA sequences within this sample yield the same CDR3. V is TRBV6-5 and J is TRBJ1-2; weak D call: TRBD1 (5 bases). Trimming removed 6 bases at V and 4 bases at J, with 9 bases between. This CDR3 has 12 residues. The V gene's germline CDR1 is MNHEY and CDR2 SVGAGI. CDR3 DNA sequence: TGTGCCAGCAGCCCCGACAGCTATGGCTACACCTTC. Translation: CASSPDSYGYTF.

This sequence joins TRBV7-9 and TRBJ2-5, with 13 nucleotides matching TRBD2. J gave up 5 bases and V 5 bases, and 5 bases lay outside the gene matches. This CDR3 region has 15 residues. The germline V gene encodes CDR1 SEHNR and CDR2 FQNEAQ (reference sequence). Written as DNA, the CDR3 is TGTGCCAGCAGCCCACTAGCGGGGGGGATTGAGACCCAGTACTTC. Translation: CASSPLAGGIETQYF.